This TCR beta chain was sequenced for a study of T cell changes during pregnancy in multiple sclerosis. The CDR3 length is 16 residues. CDR1 and CDR2 (germline): SGDLS, YYNGEE. V was clipped by 2 bases and J by 4 bases; unmatched bases: 7. Some clones are missing from TCRdb's copy, which holds only in-frame ones; the method was immunoSEQ multiplex PCR. The sample shows tens of thousands of clones, 88% of them seen only once. The chain combines TRBV9 with TRBJ2-2, with 8 bases fitting TRBD1. The input for sequencing was CD4+ T cells from peripheral blood mononuclear cells, taken in the second trimester of pregnancy. This clonotype was sampled from a female donor with multiple sclerosis, enrolled in a pregnancy study. In nucleotides, the CDR3 is TGTGCCAGCAGCGTGACGACAGGGGCGGGCACCGGGGAGCTGTTTTTT. It codes for CASSVTTGAGTGELFF.